This T cell receptor (beta chain) stems from a study of breast tumors, draining lymph nodes, adjacent tissues listed by TCRdb under 2016. As for the study more broadly: The study compared TCR beta repertoires across tumor, adjacent nontumor tissue and axillary lymph nodes from breast cancer patients. The study aimed to assess the relationships and possible T-cell exchange between tumor, surrounding tissue and draining lymph node repertoires in human breast cancer.

On this clonotype: No cognate antigen has been identified for it. No base quality values were provided; no much bigger clone lies one nucleotide off.

These reads were obtained on an Illumina HiSeq 2000. Multiplex PCR amplification was used to build the TCR beta chain libraries. The amplified TCR beta chain products were analyzed by high-throughput sequencing. Using fastp trimming at Q25 and MiXCR clonotype assembly, TCRdb reanalyzed the public sequencing data and kept in-frame beta chains. Duplicate CDR3 protein sequences are folded into a single record with the most common DNA and genes. The sample records more than 7,500 distinct CDR3 sequences, under 85% of which are singletons. In total, the top ten clones hold roughly 39% of the sample. Results the study describes overall, beyond this receptor: Tumor and nontumor tissue repertoires were significantly more similar in luminal-like than in basal-like breast cancer. Tumor T-cell repertoires showed less diversity than lymph node repertoires and more diversity than nontumor tissue repertoires, and tumor T-cell repertoires showed preferential V and J gene usage. The conclusion that tumor T cells originate in lymph nodes was framed as consistent with a hypothesis rather than directly demonstrated. The data were considered consistent with most tumor T cells being derived from the lymph node and subsequently expanding within tumor tissue.

Adjacent samples consisted of nontumor breast tissue surrounding the tumor. The germline V gene sets CDR1 to SGHVS and CDR2 to FQNEAQ. The V end loses 1 base and the J end loses 4 bases, and a stretch of 5 bases separates them. Reading from cysteine to phenylalanine, the CDR3 counts 13 amino acids. Only the CDR3 DNA is retained, 39 bases long and in frame from the first base. The sequence was collected from a female donor with breast cancer. Some clones in this sample may be carry-over from other donors' samples. Here the chain combines TRBV7-8 and TRBJ1-5; no D gene call is confident. The sequenced sample was tumor-adjacent breast tissue. The CDR3 region: CASSLVSNQPQHF. The DNA sequence is given as TGTGCCAGCAGCTTAGTTAGTAATCAGCCCCAGCATTTT.